Listed below are T cell receptor beta chains from one sample, sequenced in a study of Ad26.COV2.S vaccination and SARS-CoV-2 variants. Sequencing was performed with immunoSEQ multiplex PCR; in TCRdb, only in-frame clones are kept and a portion is missing. The data contain more than 120,000 clones, 70% to 90% of them singletons. The sequenced sample was peripheral blood, obtained after recovery from COVID-19. The source is a human donor who had recovered from COVID-19. The CDR3 runs from the conserved cysteine through the conserved F or W. The D gene is left open where the match is weak. Only some rows state a clone size, as once, few, many or a class for expanded clones.

>TRBV5-1|TRBJ1-1|.|.
TGCGCCAGCAGCTCAGAGGGGCGGGACACTGAAGCTTTCTTT
CASSSEGRDTEAFF
>TRBV5-4|TRBJ2-3|TRBD2|.
TGTGCCAGCACCGCGGCGGCGGGGGGGACAGATACGCAGTATTTT
CASTAAAGGTDTQYF
>TRBV20-1|TRBJ1-3|.|.
TGCAGTGCTAGTGGGGGTGCGTCTGGAAACACCATATATTTT
CSASGGASGNTIYF
>TRBV28|TRBJ2-7|.|.
TGTGCCAGCAGTTTAGAATGGCGGGGCTACGAGCAGTACTTC
CASSLEWRGYEQYF
>TRBV10-2|TRBJ1-2|.|once
TGCGCCAGCAGTGACCTCCCCCGCGGAGGCTACACCTTC
CASSDLPRGGYTF
>TRBV4-2|TRBJ2-1|TRBD2|once
TGTGCCAGCAGTTCAGAAGCGGGGGGGTCTTGGAATGAGCAGTTCTTC
CASSSEAGGSWNEQFF
>TRBV19|TRBJ1-1|.|few
TGTGCCAGTAGTAGGGGCCTGAGGTTGAACACTGAAGCTTTCTTT
CASSRGLRLNTEAFF
>TRBV9|TRBJ2-3|.|.
TGTGCCAGCAGCGTAGGGACAACCGGGTCGGATACGCAGTATTTT
CASSVGTTGSDTQYF
>TRBV13|TRBJ2-7|TRBD2|.
TGTGCCAGCAGCTTAGCGCGGGGGGACTACGAGCAGTACTTC
CASSLARGDYEQYF
>TRBV6-1|TRBJ2-1|.|.
TGTGCCAGCAGTGATACACTCACCTACAATGAGCAGTTCTTC
CASSDTLTYNEQFF
>TRBV19|TRBJ1-1|.|.
TGTGCCAGTAGTTTCCAGGATACCTACACTGAAGCTTTCTTT
CASSFQDTYTEAFF
>TRBV11-2|TRBJ2-5|TRBD2|.
TGTGCCAGCAGCCTCCTCCGACTAGCGGGGGGGCAAGAGACCCAGTACTTC
CASSLLRLAGGQETQYF
>TRBV5-4|TRBJ2-7|TRBD1|.
TGTGCCAGCAGTATAACCGGGACAGGGTCCTACGAGCAGTACTTC
CASSITGTGSYEQYF
>TRBV4-1|TRBJ1-2|.|.
TGCGCCAGCAGCCAAGATCGGGGGGATGGCTACACCTTC
CASSQDRGDGYTF
>TRBV24-1|TRBJ1-5|.|.
TGTGCCACCAGTGAGAGGGGGAATCAGCCCCAGCATTTT
CATSERGNQPQHF
>TRBV5-1|TRBJ1-2|.|.
TGCGCCAGCAGCTTGGGACCGGTTAACTATGGCTACACCTTC
CASSLGPVNYGYTF
>TRBV7-8|TRBJ1-3|.|.
TGTGCCAGCAGCCCAACGGGATTTGGGGGAAACACCATATATTTT
CASSPTGFGGNTIYF
>TRBV19|TRBJ2-3|.|.
TGTGCCACCAAATGGGGGGAGACTACTCTTACAGATACGCAGTATTTT
CATKWGETTLTDTQYF
>TRBV10-3|TRBJ1-2|.|.
TGTGCCATCAGTGAGTCGGGGCAGATCAGGGGCTACACCTTC
CAISESGQIRGYTF
>TRBV7-2|TRBJ1-2|.|few
TGTGCCAGCAGCTTAGGCGGGGCAGGGCATGGCTACACCTTC
CASSLGGAGHGYTF
>TRBV3-1/TRBV3-2|TRBJ1-6|.|.
TGTGCCAGCAGCCAGGGACCGGGTAGGGCAGGGTATTCACCCCTCCACTTT
CASSQGPGRAGYSPLHF
>TRBV6-6|TRBJ1-1|TRBD1|.
TGTGCCAGCAGTGGGACAGCCCTTTTCGGCACTGAAGCTTTCTTT
CASSGTALFGTEAFF
>TRBV5-4|TRBJ2-5|.|.
TGTGCCAGCAGCCTCAGAGAGACCCAGTACTTC
CASSLRETQYF
>TRBV2|TRBJ2-5|TRBD2|.
TGTGCCAGCAGTGGGTCGGGGGGGCTCGAGACCCAGTACTTC
CASSGSGGLETQYF
>TRBV11-2|TRBJ2-7|TRBD1|.
TGTGCCAGCAGCTTACGACCGGGACAGGGAGCGTCGAGCGAGCAGTACTTC
CASSLRPGQGASSEQYF
>TRBV20-1|TRBJ1-3|.|.
TGCAGTGCTAGATCTGGAAACACCATATATTTT
CSARSGNTIYF
>TRBV6-5|TRBJ2-1|TRBD2|.
TGTGCCAGCAGTTACTCTTTACGGGAGGGAGGCAATGAGCAGTTCTTC
CASSYSLREGGNEQFF
>TRBV25-1|TRBJ2-7|TRBD2|.
TGTGCCAGCAGTAAACTAGCGGGGGGGACCTACGAGCAGTACTTC
CASSKLAGGTYEQYF
>TRBV5-1|TRBJ2-1|TRBD2|.
TGCGCCAGCAGCCCGGGGACTAGCGGGGGGCGGGCGCAGTTCTTC
CASSPGTSGGRAQFF
>TRBV27|TRBJ2-7|.|.
TGTGCCAGCAGTCAGGCGTCGGGCCAACTTGACTTC
CASSQASGQLDF
>TRBV28|TRBJ2-3|TRBD1|.
TGTGCCATCGCTAAACAGAACAGGGGGCGGATAGTTACAGATACGCAGTATTTT
CAIAKQNRGRIVTDTQYF
>TRBV11-2|TRBJ1-1|.|once
TGTGCCAGCGAAAAAACAGCTAACACTGAAGCTTTCTTT
CASEKTANTEAFF
>TRBV30|TRBJ1-1|.|once
TGTGCCTGGGGAGGGGGCACTGAAGCTTTCTTT
CAWGGGTEAFF
>TRBV10-1|TRBJ1-4|.|.
TGCGCCAGCAGTGAAGGGGGGACTGGCGGAAAACTGTTTTTT
CASSEGGTGGKLFF
>TRBV18|TRBJ2-7|.|.
TGTGCCAGCTCACTCAGGGGGGGATTCTACGAGCAGTACTTC
CASSLRGGFYEQYF
>TRBV6-5|TRBJ1-2|.|.
TGTGCCAGCAGTTACGGTCGGCGCGGGTATGGCTACACCTTC
CASSYGRRGYGYTF
>TRBV29-1|TRBJ1-1|.|.
TGCAGCGTTGAGCGAGGGCCTGAAGCTTTCTTT
CSVERGPEAFF
>TRBV7-7|TRBJ2-7|.|.
TGTGCTAGCAGCCCGACCCCCCTCTCTAGCGTGCACGAGCAGTACTTC
CASSPTPLSSVHEQYF
>TRBV6-2/TRBV6-3|TRBJ2-7|.|.
TGTGCCAGCAGTCACGGAACAGGGTACTACGAGCAGTACTTC
CASSHGTGYYEQYF
>TRBV30|TRBJ2-6|TRBD1|.
TGTGCCTGGAGCCGGGACAGGGGCTCTGGGGCCAACGTCCTGACTTTC
CAWSRDRGSGANVLTF
>TRBV12-3/TRBV12-4|TRBJ2-3|.|.
TGTGCCAGCAGCAACGCACAGGGTAGACCTGAGTATTTT
CASSNAQGRPEYF
>TRBV28|TRBJ2-3|.|.
TGTGCCAGCAGTTTAAGTTCGCCCAGGGATACGCAGTATTTT
CASSLSSPRDTQYF
>TRBV10-3|TRBJ2-7|.|.
TGTGCCATCAGTGTGGAGGATATCTCCTACGAGCAGTACTTC
CAISVEDISYEQYF
>TRBV28|TRBJ1-5|.|.
TGTGCCAGCAGACCACCCTACACTGTATATAGCAATCAGCCCCAGCATTTT
CASRPPYTVYSNQPQHF
>TRBV19|TRBJ1-5|.|.
TGTGCCAGTAGGCCGGCGGGTAGAAGCAATCAGCCCCAGCATTTT
CASRPAGRSNQPQHF
>TRBV4-3|TRBJ1-5|.|.
TGCGCCAGCAGCCTAGTGAGGGGGAATCAGCCCCAGCATTTT
CASSLVRGNQPQHF
>TRBV28|TRBJ2-5|TRBD2|.
TGTGCCAGCAGTCCTTTTGGACTAGCGGGGGGGGGTAGCCAAGAGACCCAGTACTTC
CASSPFGLAGGGSQETQYF
>TRBV3-1/TRBV3-2|TRBJ2-2|.|.
TGTGCCAGCAGCCCCGGGACCCAGAACACCGGGGAGCTGTTTTTT
CASSPGTQNTGELFF
>TRBV30|TRBJ1-2|.|.
TGTGCCTGGTCCAACCAGGCTCTTTATGGCTACACCTTC
CAWSNQALYGYTF
>TRBV7-9|TRBJ1-6|TRBD1|.
TGTGCCAGCAGCTCGACGACAGGGGGCGTATCCCTCCACTTT
CASSSTTGGVSLHF